A selection of T cell receptor beta chains follows, all from one sample in a study of cytomegalovirus exposure and HLA in healthy donors. Some clones are missing from TCRdb's copy, which holds only in-frame ones; the method was immunoSEQ multiplex PCR. The sample contains 300,000 to 400,000 clones, just over 85% of which appear only once. Sequenced: PBMCs. Source of these receptors: a woman between 18 and 30 years old in good health and CMV-seronegative. Both conserved end residues are part of each CDR3.

>14|TRBV5-1|TRBJ2-1
CASWTSDSYNEQFF
>14|TRBV5-4|TRBJ2-4
CASSLAGFENIQYF
>14|TRBV5-1|TRBJ2-7
CASSRTGGGYEQYF
>15|TRBV6-1|TRBJ2-5
CASSDPVGGWETQYF
>15|TRBV6-5|TRBJ2-2
CASRTGAGETGELFF
>18|TRBV4-2|TRBJ1-1
CASSLTTFGGLMNTEAFF
>15|TRBV6-6|TRBJ2-7
CASRSYGTEAYEQYF
>14|TRBV9|TRBJ2-7
CASSPYGLSYEQYF
>12|TRBV29-1|TRBJ1-1
CSVGGQGSEAFF
>14|TRBV11-2|TRBJ2-3
CASSVAGVADTQYF
>14|TRBV5-6|TRBJ2-7
CASSRMTRPYEQYF
>17|TRBV5-4|TRBJ2-7
CASSLSSSSGMPYEQYF
>11|TRBV5-5|TRBJ1-2
CASSSARDYTF
>15|TRBV30|TRBJ2-1
CAWSVGASSYNEQFF
>15|TRBV28|TRBJ2-6
CASSRAESGANVLTF
>15|TRBV7-9|TRBJ2-1
CASSHPSRTYNEQFF
>15|TRBV6-5|TRBJ1-5
CASTPLTGNDQPQHF